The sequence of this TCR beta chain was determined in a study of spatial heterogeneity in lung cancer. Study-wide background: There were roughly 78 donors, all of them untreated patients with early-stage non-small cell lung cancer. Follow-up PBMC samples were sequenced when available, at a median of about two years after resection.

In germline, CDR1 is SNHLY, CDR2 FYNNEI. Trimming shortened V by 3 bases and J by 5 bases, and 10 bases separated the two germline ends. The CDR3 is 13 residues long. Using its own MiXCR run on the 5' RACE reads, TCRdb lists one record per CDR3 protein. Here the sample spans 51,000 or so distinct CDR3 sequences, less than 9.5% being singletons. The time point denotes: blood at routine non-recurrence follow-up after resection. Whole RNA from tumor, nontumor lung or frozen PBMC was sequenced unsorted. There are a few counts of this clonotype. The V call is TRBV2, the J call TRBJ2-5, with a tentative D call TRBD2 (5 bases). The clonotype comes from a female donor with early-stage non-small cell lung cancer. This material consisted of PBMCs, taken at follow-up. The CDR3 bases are TGTGCCAGCAGTGAGCAGCGGATCGAGACCCAGTACTTC. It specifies CASSEQRIETQYF. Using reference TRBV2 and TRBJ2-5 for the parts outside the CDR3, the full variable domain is EPEVTQTPSHQVTQMGQEVILRCVPISNHLYFYWYRQILGQKVEFLVSFYNNEISEKSEIFDDQFSVERPDGSNFTLKIRSTKLEDSAMYFCASSEQRIETQYFGPGTRLLVL.